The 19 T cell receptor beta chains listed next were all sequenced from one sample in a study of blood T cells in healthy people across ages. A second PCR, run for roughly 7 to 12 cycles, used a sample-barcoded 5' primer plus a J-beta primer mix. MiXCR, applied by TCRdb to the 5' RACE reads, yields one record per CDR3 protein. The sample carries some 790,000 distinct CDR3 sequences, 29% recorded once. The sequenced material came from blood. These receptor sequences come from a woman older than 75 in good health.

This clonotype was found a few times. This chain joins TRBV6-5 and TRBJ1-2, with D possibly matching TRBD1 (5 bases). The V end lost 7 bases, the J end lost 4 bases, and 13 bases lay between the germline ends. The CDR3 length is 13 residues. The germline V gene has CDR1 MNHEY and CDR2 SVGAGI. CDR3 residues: CASTAGIRYGYTF. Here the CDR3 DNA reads TGTGCCAGCACGGCAGGGATTCGCTATGGCTACACCTTC.

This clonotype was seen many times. In nucleotides, the CDR3 is TGTGCCAGCAGCTACCGGACTTCTCAAATGGATACGCAGTATTTT. Protein: CASSYRTSQMDTQYF. V and J are TRBV7-2 and TRBJ2-3; maybe TRBD2 (5 bases). Per the germline V gene, CDR1 is SGHTA and CDR2 is FQGNSA. V lost 4 bases and J lost 6, with 17 bases in between. The CDR3 spans 15 residues.

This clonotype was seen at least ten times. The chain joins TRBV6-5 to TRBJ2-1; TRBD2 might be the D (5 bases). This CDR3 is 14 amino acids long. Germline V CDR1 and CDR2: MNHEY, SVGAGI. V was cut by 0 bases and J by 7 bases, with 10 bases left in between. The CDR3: CASSYSRGKNEQFF. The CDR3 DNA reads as TGTGCCAGCAGTTACTCTCGGGGAAAGAATGAGCAGTTCTTC.

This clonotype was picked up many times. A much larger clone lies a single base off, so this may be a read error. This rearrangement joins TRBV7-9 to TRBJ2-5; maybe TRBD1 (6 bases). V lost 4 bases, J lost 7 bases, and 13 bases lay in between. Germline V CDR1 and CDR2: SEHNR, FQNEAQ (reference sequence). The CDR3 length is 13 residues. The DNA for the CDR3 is TGTGCCAGCAGCTCAGGGGCCCGCGGGACCCAGTACTTC. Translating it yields CASSSGARGTQYF.

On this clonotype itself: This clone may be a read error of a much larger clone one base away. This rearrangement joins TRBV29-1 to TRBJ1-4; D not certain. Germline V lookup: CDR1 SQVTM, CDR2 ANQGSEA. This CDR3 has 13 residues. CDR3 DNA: TGCAGCGTGGGGAAACAGACTAATGAAAAACCGTTTTTT. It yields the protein CSVGKQTNEKPFF.

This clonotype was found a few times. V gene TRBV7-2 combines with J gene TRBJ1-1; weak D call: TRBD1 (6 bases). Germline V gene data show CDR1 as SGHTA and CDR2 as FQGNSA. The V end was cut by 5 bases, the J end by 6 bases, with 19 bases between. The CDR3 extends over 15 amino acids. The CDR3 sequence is CASSQAGGREAEAFF. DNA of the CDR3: TGTGCCAGCAGCCAGGCGGGGGGGCGCGAAGCTGAAGCTTTCTTT.

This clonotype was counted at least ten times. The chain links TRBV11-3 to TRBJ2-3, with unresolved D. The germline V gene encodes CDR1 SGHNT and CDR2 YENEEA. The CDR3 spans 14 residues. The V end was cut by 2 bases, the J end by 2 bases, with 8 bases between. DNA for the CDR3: TGTGCCAGCAGCTTATTTGGACCCACAGATACGCAGTATTTT. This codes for CASSLFGPTDTQYF.

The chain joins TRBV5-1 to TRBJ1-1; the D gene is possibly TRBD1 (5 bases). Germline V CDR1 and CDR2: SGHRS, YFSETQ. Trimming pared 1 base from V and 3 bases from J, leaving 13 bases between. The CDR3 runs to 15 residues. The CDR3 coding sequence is TGCGCCAGCAGCTTGTACCCGGGGGTGGACACTGAAGCTTTCTTT. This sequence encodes CASSLYPGVDTEAFF.

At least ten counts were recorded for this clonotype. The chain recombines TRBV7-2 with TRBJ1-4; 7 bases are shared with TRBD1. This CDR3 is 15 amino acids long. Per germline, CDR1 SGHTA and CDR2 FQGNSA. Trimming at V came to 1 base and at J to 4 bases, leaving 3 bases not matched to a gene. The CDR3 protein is CASSLVRGVNEKLFF. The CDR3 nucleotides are TGTGCCAGCAGCTTAGTCAGGGGGGTTAATGAAAAACTGTTTTTT.

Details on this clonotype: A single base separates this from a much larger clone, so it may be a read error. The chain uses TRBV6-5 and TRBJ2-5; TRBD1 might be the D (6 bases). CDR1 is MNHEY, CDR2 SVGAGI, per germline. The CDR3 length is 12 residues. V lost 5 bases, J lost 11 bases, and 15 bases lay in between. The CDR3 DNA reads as TGTGCCAGCAGTACAGGGTTCGATGAGCAGTACTTC. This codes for CASSTGFDEQYF.

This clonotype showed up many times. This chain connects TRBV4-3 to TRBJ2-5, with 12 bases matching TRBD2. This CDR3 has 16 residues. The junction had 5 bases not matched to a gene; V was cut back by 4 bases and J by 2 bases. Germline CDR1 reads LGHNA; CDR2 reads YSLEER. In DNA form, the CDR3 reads TGCGCCAGCAGCCCCCGACTAGCGGGGGTACAAGAGACCCAGTACTTC. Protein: CASSPRLAGVQETQYF.

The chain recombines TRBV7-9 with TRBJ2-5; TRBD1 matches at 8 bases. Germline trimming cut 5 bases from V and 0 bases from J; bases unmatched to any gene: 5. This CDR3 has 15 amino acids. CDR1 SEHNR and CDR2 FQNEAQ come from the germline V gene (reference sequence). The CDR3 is CASSPRDRNQETQYF. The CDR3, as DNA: TGTGCCAGCAGCCCCCGGGACAGGAACCAAGAGACCCAGTACTTC.

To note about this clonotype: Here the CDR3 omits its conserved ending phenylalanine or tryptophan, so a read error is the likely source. CDR3 DNA sequence: TGTGCCAGCAGCTTAGGGACGGGACAGGGTATTTCTCAGCCCCAGCATGTT. Its protein product is CASSLGTGQGISQPQHV. This chain uses TRBV11-2 with TRBJ1-5; 9 nucleotides match TRBD1. The ends lost 1 base at V and 6 bases at J; junction bases unmatched: 10. Germline loops: CDR1 SGHAT, CDR2 FQNNGV. This CDR3 spans 17 amino acids.

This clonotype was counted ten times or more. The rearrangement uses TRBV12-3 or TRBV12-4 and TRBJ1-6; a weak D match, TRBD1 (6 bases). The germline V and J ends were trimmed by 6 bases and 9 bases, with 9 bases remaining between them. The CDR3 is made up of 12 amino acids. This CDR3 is CASRADSSPLHF. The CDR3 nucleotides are TGTGCCAGCAGGGCGGACAGTTCACCCCTCCACTTT.

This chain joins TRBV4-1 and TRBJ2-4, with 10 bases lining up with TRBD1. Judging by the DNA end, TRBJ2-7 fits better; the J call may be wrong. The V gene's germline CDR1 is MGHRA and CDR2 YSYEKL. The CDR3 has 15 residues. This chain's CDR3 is CASSQGPGQGYEQYF. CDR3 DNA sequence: TGCGCCAGCAGCCAAGGGCCGGGACAGGGGTACGAGCAGTACTTC.

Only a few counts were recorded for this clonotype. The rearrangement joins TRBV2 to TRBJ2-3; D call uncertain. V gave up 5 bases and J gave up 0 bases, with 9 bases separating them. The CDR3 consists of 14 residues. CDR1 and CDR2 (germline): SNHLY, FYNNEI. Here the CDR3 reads CASSTVLSTDTQYF. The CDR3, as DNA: TGTGCCAGCAGTACGGTTTTAAGCACAGATACGCAGTATTTT.

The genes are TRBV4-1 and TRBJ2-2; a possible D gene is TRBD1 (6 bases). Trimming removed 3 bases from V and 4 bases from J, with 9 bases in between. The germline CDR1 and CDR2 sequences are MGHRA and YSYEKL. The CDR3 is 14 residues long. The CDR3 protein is CASSHRTATGELFF. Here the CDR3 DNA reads TGCGCCAGCAGCCATCGGACAGCCACCGGGGAGCTGTTTTTT.

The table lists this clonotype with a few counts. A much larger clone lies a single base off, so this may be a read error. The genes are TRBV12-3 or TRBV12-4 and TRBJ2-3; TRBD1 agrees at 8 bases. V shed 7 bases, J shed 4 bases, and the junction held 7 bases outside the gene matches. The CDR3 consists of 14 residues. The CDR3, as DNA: TGTGCCAGCACAAGGACAGGGAGCCCAGATACGCAGTATTTT. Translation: CASTRTGSPDTQYF.

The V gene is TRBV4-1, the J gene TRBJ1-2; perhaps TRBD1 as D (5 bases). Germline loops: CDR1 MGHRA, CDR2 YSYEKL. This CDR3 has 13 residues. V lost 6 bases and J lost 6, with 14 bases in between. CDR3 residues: CASSRTGDHGYTF. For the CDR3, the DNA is TGCGCCAGCAGTCGTACGGGGGATCATGGCTACACCTTC.